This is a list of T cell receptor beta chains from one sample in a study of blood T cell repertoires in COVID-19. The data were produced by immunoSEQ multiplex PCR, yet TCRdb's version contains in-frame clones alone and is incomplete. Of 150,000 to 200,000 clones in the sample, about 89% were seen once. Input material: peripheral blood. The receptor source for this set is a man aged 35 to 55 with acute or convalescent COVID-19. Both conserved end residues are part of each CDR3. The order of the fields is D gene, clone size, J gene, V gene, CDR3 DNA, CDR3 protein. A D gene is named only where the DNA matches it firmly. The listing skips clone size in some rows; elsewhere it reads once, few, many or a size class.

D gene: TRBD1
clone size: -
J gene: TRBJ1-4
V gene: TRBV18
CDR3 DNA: TGTGCCAGCTCACCATCTCCAGGGGGAAGTGAAAAACTGTTTTTT
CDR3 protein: CASSPSPGGSEKLFF

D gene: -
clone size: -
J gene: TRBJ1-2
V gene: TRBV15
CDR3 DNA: TGTGCCACCAGCAGAGATCGGTATGGCTACACCTTC
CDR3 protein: CATSRDRYGYTF

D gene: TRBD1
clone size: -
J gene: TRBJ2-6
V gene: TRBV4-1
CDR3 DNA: TGCGCCAGCAGCCAAGATCCCTCCGGGACAGGGATTCTTCCCTCTGGGGCCAACGTCCTGACTTTC
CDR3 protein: CASSQDPSGTGILPSGANVLTF

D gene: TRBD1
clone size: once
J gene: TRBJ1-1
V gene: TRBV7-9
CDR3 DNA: TGTGCCAGCAGCTCCCGGGACAGTGTCACTGAAGCTTTCTTT
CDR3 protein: CASSSRDSVTEAFF

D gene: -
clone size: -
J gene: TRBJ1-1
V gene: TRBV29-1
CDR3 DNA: TGCAGCGTTCGCTACAGGGTTAGCACTGAAGCTTTCTTT
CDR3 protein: CSVRYRVSTEAFF

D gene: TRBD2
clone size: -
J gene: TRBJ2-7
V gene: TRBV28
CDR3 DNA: TGTGCCAGCAGTTACCGGCGTGGGGGAGGGTACGAGCAGTACTTC
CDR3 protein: CASSYRRGGGYEQYF

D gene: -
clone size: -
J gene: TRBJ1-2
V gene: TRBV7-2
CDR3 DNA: TGTGCCAGCAGCCAACAGGGTCTTGGCAACTATGGCTACACCTTC
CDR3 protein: CASSQQGLGNYGYTF

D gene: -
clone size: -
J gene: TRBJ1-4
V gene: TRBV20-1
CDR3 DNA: TGCAGTGCTGAACAGGGTGAAAAACTGTTTTTT
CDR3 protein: CSAEQGEKLFF

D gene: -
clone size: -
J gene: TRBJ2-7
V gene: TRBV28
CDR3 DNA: TGTGCCAGCAGTTTAATCGGGTACGAGCAGTACTTC
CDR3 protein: CASSLIGYEQYF

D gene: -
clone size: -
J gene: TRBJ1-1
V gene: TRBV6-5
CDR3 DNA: TGTGCCAGCAGACTCAGCGGAATGAACACTGAAGCTTTCTTT
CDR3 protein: CASRLSGMNTEAFF

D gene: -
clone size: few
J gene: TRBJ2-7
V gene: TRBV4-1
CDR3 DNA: TGCGCCAGCAGCCTACATCAGGGTTCCTACGAGCAGTACTTC
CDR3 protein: CASSLHQGSYEQYF

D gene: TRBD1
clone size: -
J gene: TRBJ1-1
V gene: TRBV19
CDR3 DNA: TGTGCCAGTAGTATAAAACAGGGGGTAGAAGCTTTCTTT
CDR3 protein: CASSIKQGVEAFF

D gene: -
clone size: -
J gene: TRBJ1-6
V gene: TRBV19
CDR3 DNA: TGTGCCAGTAAAGGCCCCCCAGGAGGTTCACCCCTCCACTTT
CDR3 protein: CASKGPPGGSPLHF

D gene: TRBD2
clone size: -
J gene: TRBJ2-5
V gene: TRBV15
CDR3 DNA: TGTGCCACCAGCGCCATCACTAGCGCCCAAGAGACCCAGTACTTC
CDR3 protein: CATSAITSAQETQYF

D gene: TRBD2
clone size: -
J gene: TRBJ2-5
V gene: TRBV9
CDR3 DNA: TGTGCCAGCAGCGCCGAGGGACTACAGCAAGAGACCCAGTACTTC
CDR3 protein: CASSAEGLQQETQYF